The clone carrying this T cell receptor beta chain was seen only a few times. Its antigen is undetermined. This entry belongs to a study of CD8 T cells in ankylosing spondylitis. Study conclusions and caveats: The authors reported significant enrichment of disease-linked clones in matched ankylosing spondylitis synovial fluid. Seemingly distinctive of ankylosing spondylitis blood was a TCR beta motif formed by eight highly homologous variants.

Quantitative 5'-RACE with molecular barcodes produced the TCR beta libraries. TCRdb called the 5' RACE reads again in MiXCR, with one record for every CDR3 protein. The top ten hold roughly 4.9% of the sample, which has roughly 230,000 distinct CDR3 sequences, over 7% seen once. This TCR derives from a female donor with ankylosing spondylitis or in good health (not recorded which). Sequenced input: blood, either unsorted or a sorted T cell fraction (not recorded which).

This chain's CDR3 is CSATDTQYF. CDR3 in DNA: TGCAGCGCCACAGATACGCAGTATTTT. V is TRBV29-1 and J is TRBJ2-3; D gene unclear. The V gene's germline CDR1 is SQVTM and CDR2 ANQGSEA. The CDR3 covers 9 residues. Trimming removed 7 bases from V and 2 bases from J, with 1 base in between.